This TCR beta chain was found in a study of identical twins. Regarding the study as a whole: Memory repertoires lacked the insertion deficit that abundant cord blood beta clonotypes showed. Out-of-frame beta sequences exhibited a weaker degree of excess twin sharing.

This CDR3 is built from 15 residues. Per the germline V gene, CDR1 is WNHNN and CDR2 is SYGVQD (reference sequence). V lost 4 bases and J lost 5; bases outside the gene matches: 6. About this clonotype itself: Its matching antigen is unknown.

Each donor (without exception) was a healthy Caucasian. TCRdb called the 5' RACE reads again in MiXCR, with one record for every CDR3 protein. The table lists 700,000 or so distinct CDR3 sequences, 21% of them singletons. A further study also used this sample, focusing on T cells expressing NK-cell markers. Per that study: What restricted sorting to alpha-beta TCR T cells in several experiments was an anti-gamma-delta TCR antibody.

The specimen was PBMCs. The chain carries TRBV10-1 and TRBJ1-1; 11 bases align to TRBD1. This receptor was obtained from a woman younger than 30 in good health. CDR3 DNA: TGCGCCAGCAGTGGGACAGGGGGCGGTCAAACTGAAGCTTTCTTT. It yields the protein CASSGTGGGQTEAFF.